Listed below are T cell receptor beta chains from one sample, sequenced in a study of response to subunit inactivated influenza vaccine. TCRdb processed the RT-PCR reads anew with MiXCR; each CDR3 protein has one entry. The sample comprises about 800,000 distinct CDR3 sequences, approximately 21% of which are singletons, and 10% rests with the top ten. The sample consisted of PBMCs from blood, taken 4 to 6 days after vaccination. These receptors all come from a man aged 50 to 59 who received an inactivated influenza vaccine. Each CDR3 is given with its conserved first and last residue. The order of the fields is CDR3 length, D gene, clone size, J gene, V gene, CDR3 protein, CDR3 DNA. D genes are given only for firm matches. Part of the rows lack a size; the others show once, few, many or a class for expanded clones.

15	-	few	TRBJ2-1	TRBV5-1	CASSLAPGALHEQFF	TGCGCCAGCAGCTTGGCCCCTGGGGCACTGCATGAGCAGTTCTTC
15	TRBD2	few	TRBJ2-7	TRBV10-3	CATRTSGGSSYEQYF	TGTGCCACCCGGACTAGCGGGGGGTCGTCCTACGAGCAGTACTTC
17	TRBD2	-	TRBJ2-2	TRBV20-1	CSARLTSGGANTGELFF	TGCAGTGCTAGATTGACTAGCGGGGGGGCTAACACCGGGGAGCTGTTTTTT
16	TRBD2	-	TRBJ2-2	TRBV4-2	CASSELSGTGTGELFF	TGTGCCAGCAGCGAACTTAGCGGGACGGGCACCGGGGAGCTGTTTTTT
14	TRBD2	few	TRBJ2-7	TRBV28	CASSSRGDDYEQYF	TGTGCCAGCAGTTCCCGGGGGGACGACTACGAGCAGTACTTC
12	-	-	TRBJ2-1	TRBV2	CASSVPYNEQFF	TGTGCCAGCAGTGTTCCTTACAATGAGCAGTTCTTC
15	-	-	TRBJ2-7	TRBV4-1	CASSQDQGSVYEQYF	TGCGCCAGCAGCCAAGATCAGGGGTCGGTCTACGAGCAGTACTTC
12	-	few	TRBJ2-1	TRBV28	CASSLSFSEQFF	TGTGCCAGCAGTTTAAGTTTCAGTGAGCAGTTCTTC
15	TRBD1	few	TRBJ2-5	TRBV11-2	CASSLAAGGRETQYF	TGTGCCAGCAGCTTAGCCGCAGGGGGCAGGGAGACCCAGTACTTC
15	TRBD1	-	TRBJ2-7	TRBV5-1	CASSLNSGQGNEQYF	TGCGCCAGCAGCTTGAATTCGGGACAGGGGAACGAGCAGTACTTC
15	-	many	TRBJ1-5	TRBV20-1	CSARDRGRPNQPQHF	TGCAGTGCTAGAGATCGAGGCAGACCCAATCAGCCCCAGCATTTT